The TCR beta chain described here comes from a study of shared clonotypes between healthy human individuals. V shed 4 bases and J shed 2 bases, with 9 bases lying between them. Germline CDR1 SGHTA, CDR2 FQGNSA. This CDR3 is 14 amino acids long. As for this clone: What it binds is not known. Other nucleotide sequences in the sample specify the same CDR3.

Per the study methods: Quality scores were absent from the junction-only immunoSEQ sequences, so filtering differed. TCRdb keeps only in-frame clones here, not all; method: immunoSEQ multiplex PCR. Clone size and V and J calls were adopted from that table, with D and trimming inferred from the DNA. The sample includes 2 million to 2.5 million clones, 95% of them seen just once. Regarding the study as a whole: Memory subsets generally showed smaller estimated richness than naive subsets did.

Sequenced: naive CD4+ T cells sorted from blood. Subset indicated: CD45RA+ positively selected. The rearrangement uses TRBV7-2 and TRBJ1-5; the D is unclear. This TCR was recovered from a man aged 18-30 years in good health. The CDR3 DNA reads TGTGCCAGCAGCTCGGGTCTGGGCAATCAGCCCCAGCATTTT. Translated, it gives CASSSGLGNQPQHF.